The T cell receptor (beta chain) under discussion was sequenced for a study of cytomegalovirus exposure and HLA in healthy donors. PCR amplification relied on 60 Vbeta primers (plus 13 Jbeta primers). Data came from immunoSEQ multiplex PCR; TCRdb stores just in-frame clones and leaves some out. The repertoire includes 200,000 to 250,000 clones, more than 70% of them detected once, and over 1% sits in the top ten. Study-wide findings and caveats: Trimming of TCR beta V- and J-genes showed a link, identified in a later analysis, to a missense DCLRE1C variant. Per a prior analysis, the majority of TCR beta V segments were productive roughly 87% or roughly 30% of the time. No immune exposure information besides CMV serostatus was available.

Comment on this clone: What it binds is not known.

Each donor's status was that of a healthy bone marrow donor. V lost 7 bases, J lost 8 bases, and 11 bases stayed unmatched. This CDR3 has 16 amino acids. CDR1 is MGHDK and CDR2 is SYGVNS in the germline V gene. Sequenced material: PBMCs. V is TRBV25-1 and J is TRBJ2-1; 13 bases are shared with TRBD2. The clonotype comes from a human donor in good health. The chain's CDR3 is CASNPPAGLAGDEQFF. DNA for the CDR3: TGTGCCAGCAACCCCCCCGCAGGACTAGCGGGAGATGAGCAGTTCTTC.